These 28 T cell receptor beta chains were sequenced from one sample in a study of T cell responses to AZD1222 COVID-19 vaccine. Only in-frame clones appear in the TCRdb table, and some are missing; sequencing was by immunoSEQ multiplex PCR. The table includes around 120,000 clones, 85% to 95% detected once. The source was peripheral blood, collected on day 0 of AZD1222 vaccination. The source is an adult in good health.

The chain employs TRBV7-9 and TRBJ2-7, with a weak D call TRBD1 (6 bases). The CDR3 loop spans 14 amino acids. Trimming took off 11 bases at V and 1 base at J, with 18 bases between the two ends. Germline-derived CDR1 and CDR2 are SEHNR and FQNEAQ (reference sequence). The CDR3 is CAFSRGERSYEQYF. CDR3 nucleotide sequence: TGTGCCTTTTCCAGGGGTGAAAGGTCCTACGAGCAGTACTTC. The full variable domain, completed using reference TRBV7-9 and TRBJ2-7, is DTGVSQNPRHKITKRGQNVTFRCDPISEHNRLYWYRQTLGQGPEFLTYFQNEAQLEKSRLLSDRFSAERPKGSFSTLEIQRTEQGDSAMYLCAFSRGERSYEQYFGPGTRLTVT.

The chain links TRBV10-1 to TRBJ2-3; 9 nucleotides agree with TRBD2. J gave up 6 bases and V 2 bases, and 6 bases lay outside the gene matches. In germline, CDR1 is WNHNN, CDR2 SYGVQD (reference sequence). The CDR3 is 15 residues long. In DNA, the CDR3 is TGCGCCAGCAGTGAGGCTAGCGGGGTCCCCGATACGCAGTATTTT. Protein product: CASSEASGVPDTQYF.

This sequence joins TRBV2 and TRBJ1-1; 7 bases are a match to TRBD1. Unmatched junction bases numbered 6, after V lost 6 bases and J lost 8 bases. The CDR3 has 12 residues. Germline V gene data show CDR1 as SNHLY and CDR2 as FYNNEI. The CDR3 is CASRDLGQEAFF. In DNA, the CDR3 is TGTGCCAGCAGGGATTTGGGACAGGAAGCTTTCTTT.

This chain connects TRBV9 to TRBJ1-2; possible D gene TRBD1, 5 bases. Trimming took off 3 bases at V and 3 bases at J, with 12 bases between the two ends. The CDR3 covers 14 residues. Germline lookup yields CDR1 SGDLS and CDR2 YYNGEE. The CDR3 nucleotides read TGTGCCAGCAGCGCCGCGGGGCAGTACTATGGCTACACCTTC. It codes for CASSAAGQYYGYTF. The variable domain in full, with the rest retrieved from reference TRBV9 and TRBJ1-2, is DSGVTQTPKHLITATGQRVTLRCSPRSGDLSVYWYQQSLDQGLQFLIQYYNGEERAKGNILERFSAQQFPDLHSELNLSSLELGDSALYFCASSAAGQYYGYTFGSGTRLTVV.

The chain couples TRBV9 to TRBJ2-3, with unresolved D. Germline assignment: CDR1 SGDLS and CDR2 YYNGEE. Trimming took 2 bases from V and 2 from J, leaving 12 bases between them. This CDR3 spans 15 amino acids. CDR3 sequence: CASSVLLEATDTQYF. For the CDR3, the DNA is TGTGCCAGCAGCGTTCTGCTAGAGGCCACAGATACGCAGTATTTT.

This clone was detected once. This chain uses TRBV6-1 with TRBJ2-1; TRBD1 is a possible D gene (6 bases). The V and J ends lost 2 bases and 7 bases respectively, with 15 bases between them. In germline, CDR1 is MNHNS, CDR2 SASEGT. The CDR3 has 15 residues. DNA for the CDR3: TGTGCCAGCAGTGAATTCGGGACATGGGGAAATGAGCAGTTCTTC. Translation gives CASSEFGTWGNEQFF.

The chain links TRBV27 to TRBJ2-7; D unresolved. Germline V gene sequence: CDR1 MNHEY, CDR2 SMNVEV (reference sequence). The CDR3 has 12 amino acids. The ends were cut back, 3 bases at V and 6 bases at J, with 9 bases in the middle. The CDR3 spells CASSFTSGEQYF. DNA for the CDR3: TGTGCCAGCAGTTTTACGAGTGGCGAGCAGTACTTC.

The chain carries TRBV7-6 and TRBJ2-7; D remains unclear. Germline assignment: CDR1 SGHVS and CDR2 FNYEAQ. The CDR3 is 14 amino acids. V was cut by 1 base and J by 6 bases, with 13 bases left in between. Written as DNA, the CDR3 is TGTGCCAGCAGCTTAGGGGGAACCCTTTTCGAGCAGTACTTC. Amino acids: CASSLGGTLFEQYF.

The CDR3 DNA reads as TGTGCCATCAGTGTAGGGACTAGCGGGGGCGCCTACGAGCAGTACTTC. Amino acid sequence: CAISVGTSGGAYEQYF. V gene TRBV10-3 combines with J gene TRBJ2-7, with 14 bases that match TRBD2. J lost 2 bases, V lost 4 bases, and 4 bases had no gene match. The germline gives CDR1 ENHRY, CDR2 SYGVKD. This CDR3 has 16 residues.

The CDR3 DNA reads TGTGCCAGCAGACCCGGTGGCGAGCCAGCCGCCTACGAGCAGTACTTC. Protein: CASRPGGEPAAYEQYF. This chain uses TRBV28 with TRBJ2-7; D remains unclear. The CDR3 sequence is 16 residues long. CDR1 and CDR2 (germline): MDHEN, SYDVKM. The V gene lost 6 bases and the J gene lost 2 bases, with 20 bases spanning the gap. Full variable domain (rest looked up from reference TRBV28 and TRBJ2-7): DVKVTQSSRYLVKRTGEKVFLECVQDMDHENMFWYRQDPGLGLRLIYFSYDVKMKEKGDIPEGYSVSREKKERFSLILESASTNQTSMYLCASRPGGEPAAYEQYFGPGTRLTVT.

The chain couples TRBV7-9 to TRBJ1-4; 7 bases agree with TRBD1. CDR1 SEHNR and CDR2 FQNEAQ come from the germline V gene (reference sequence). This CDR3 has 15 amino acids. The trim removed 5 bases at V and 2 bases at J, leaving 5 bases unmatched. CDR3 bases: TGTGCCAGCAGCGCTTGGGGACAGACTAATGAAAAACTGTTTTTT. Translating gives CASSAWGQTNEKLFF.

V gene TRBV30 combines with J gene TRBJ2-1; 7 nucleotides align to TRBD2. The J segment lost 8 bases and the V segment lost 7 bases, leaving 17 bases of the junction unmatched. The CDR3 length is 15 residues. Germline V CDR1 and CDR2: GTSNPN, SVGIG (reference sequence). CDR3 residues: CASKTGREVWHEQFF. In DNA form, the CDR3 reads TGTGCCTCTAAGACGGGGAGGGAGGTATGGCATGAGCAGTTCTTC. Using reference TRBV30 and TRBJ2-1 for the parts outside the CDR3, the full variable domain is SQTIHQWPATLVQPVGSPLSLECTVEGTSNPNLYWYRQAAGRGLQLLFYSVGIGQISSEVPQNLSASRPQDRQFILSSKKLLLSDSGFYLCASKTGREVWHEQFFGPGTRLTVL.

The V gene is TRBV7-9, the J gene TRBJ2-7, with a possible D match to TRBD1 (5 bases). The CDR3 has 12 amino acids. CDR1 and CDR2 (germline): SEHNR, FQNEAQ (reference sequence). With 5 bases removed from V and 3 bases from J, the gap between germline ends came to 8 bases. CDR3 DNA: TGTGCCAGCAGCCCTAGGGGCTACGAGCAGTACTTC. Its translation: CASSPRGYEQYF.

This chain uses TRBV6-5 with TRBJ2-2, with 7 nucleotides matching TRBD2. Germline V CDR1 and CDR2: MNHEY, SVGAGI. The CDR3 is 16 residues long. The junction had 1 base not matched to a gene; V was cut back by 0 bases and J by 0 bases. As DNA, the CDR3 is TGTGCCAGCAGTTACTCGACTAGCCCGAACACCGGGGAGCTGTTTTTT. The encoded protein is CASSYSTSPNTGELFF.

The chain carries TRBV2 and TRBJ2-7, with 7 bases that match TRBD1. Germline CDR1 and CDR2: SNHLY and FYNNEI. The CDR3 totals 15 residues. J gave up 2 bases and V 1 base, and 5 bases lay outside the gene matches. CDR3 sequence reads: CASSEEQGVTYEQYF. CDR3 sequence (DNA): TGTGCCAGCAGTGAAGAGCAGGGGGTAACCTACGAGCAGTACTTC. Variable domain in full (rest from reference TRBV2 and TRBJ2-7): EPEVTQTPSHQVTQMGQEVILRCVPISNHLYFYWYRQILGQKVEFLVSFYNNEISEKSEIFDDQFSVERPDGSNFTLKIRSTKLEDSAMYFCASSEEQGVTYEQYFGPGTRLTVT.

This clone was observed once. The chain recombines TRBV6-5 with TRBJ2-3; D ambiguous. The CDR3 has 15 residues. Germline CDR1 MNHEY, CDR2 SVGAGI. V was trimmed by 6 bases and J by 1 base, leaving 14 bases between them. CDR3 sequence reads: CASSPQNLGTDTQYF. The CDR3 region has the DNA TGTGCCAGCAGCCCCCAGAACCTCGGCACAGATACGCAGTATTTT.

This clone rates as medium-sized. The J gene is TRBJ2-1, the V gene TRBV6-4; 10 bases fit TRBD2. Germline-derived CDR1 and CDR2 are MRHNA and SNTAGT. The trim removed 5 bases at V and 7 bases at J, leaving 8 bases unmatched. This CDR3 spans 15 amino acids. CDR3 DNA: TGTGCCAGCAGTAATGGTCTAGCGGGGGCGAATGAGCAGTTCTTC. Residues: CASSNGLAGANEQFF.

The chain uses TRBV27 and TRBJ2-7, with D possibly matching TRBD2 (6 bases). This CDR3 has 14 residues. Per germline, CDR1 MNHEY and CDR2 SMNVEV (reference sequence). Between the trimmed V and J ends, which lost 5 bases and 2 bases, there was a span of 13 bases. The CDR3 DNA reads TGTGCCAGCAGTGCCGGGTGGGGGGCCTACGAGCAGTACTTC. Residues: CASSAGWGAYEQYF.

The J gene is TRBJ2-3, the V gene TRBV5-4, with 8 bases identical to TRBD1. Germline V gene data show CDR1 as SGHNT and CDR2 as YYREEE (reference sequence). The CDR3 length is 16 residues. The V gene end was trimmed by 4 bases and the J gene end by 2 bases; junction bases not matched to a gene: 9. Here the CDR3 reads CASSQRDRRNTDTQYF. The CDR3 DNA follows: TGTGCCAGCAGCCAAAGGGACAGGCGAAACACAGATACGCAGTATTTT.

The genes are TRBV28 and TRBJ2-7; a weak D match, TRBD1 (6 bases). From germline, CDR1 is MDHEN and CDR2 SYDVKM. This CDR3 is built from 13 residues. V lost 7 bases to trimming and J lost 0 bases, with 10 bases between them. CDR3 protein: CASTTGSSYEQYF. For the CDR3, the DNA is TGTGCCAGCACTACAGGGAGCTCCTACGAGCAGTACTTC.

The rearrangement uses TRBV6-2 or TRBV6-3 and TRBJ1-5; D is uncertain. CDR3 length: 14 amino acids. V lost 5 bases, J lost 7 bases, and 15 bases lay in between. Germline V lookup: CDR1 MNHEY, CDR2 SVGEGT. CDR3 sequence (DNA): TGTGCCAGCAGTCTGTCGGGGTATCGCCAGCCCCAGCATTTT. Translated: CASSLSGYRQPQHF.

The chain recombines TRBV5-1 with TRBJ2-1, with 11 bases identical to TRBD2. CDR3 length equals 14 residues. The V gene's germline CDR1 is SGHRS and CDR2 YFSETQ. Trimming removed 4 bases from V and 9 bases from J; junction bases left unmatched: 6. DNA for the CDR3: TGCGCCAGCAGCACCTTACTAGCGGGAGTTGAGCAGTTCTTC. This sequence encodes CASSTLLAGVEQFF.

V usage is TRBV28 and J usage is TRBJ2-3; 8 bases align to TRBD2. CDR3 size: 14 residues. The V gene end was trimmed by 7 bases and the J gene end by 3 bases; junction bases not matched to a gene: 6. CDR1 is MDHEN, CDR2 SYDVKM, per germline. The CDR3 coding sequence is TGTGCCAGCATGTCGGGAGGGAGAACAGATACGCAGTATTTT. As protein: CASMSGGRTDTQYF.

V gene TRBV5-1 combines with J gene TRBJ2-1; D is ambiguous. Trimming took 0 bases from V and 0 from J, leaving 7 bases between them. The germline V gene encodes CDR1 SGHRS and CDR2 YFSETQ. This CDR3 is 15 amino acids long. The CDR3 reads CASSLERSSYNEQFF. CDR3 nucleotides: TGCGCCAGCAGCTTGGAGAGGAGCTCCTACAATGAGCAGTTCTTC.

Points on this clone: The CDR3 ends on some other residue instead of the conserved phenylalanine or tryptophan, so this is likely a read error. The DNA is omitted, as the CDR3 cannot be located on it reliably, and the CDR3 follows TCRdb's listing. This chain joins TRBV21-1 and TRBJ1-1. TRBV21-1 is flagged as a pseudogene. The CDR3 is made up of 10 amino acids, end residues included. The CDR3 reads CASSTAGSSG.

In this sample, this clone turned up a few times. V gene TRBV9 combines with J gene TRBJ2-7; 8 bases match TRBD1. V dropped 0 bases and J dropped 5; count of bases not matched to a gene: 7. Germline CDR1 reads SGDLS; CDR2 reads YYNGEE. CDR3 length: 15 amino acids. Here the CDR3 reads CASSVGSTGGNEQYF. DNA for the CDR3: TGTGCCAGCAGCGTAGGATCTACAGGGGGAAACGAGCAGTACTTC. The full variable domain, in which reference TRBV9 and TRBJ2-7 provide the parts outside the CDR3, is DSGVTQTPKHLITATGQRVTLRCSPRSGDLSVYWYQQSLDQGLQFLIQYYNGEERAKGNILERFSAQQFPDLHSELNLSSLELGDSALYFCASSVGSTGGNEQYFGPGTRLTVT.

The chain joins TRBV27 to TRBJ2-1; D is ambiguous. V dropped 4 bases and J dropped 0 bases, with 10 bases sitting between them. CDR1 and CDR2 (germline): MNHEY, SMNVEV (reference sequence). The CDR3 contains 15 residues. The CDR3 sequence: CASSYSPSSYNEQFF. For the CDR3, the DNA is TGTGCCAGCAGTTATTCTCCGAGCTCCTACAATGAGCAGTTCTTC.

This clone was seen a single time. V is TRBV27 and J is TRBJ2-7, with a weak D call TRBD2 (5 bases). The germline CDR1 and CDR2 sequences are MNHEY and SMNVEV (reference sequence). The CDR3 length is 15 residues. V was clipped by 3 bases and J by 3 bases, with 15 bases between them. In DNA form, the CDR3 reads TGTGCCAGCAGTTTGAAACCGAGGAGGTTCTACGAGCAGTACTTC. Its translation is CASSLKPRRFYEQYF.